A selection of T cell receptor beta chains follows, all from one sample in a study of spatial heterogeneity in lung cancer. TCRdb itself ran the 5' RACE reads through MiXCR, one entry per CDR3 protein. The sample includes 30,000 to 45,000 distinct CDR3 sequences, 7.5% seen only once; the top ten take 28%. Sequenced here: PBMCs, sampled at surgery. These receptor sequences come from a male donor with early-stage non-small cell lung cancer. Both conserved end residues are part of each CDR3. The D gene is left open where the match is weak. Clone sizes are given selectively: once, few, many, or a class where the clone is expanded.

v_gene	d_gene	j_gene	abundance	CDR3aa	CDR3nt
TRBV5-1	TRBD2	TRBJ2-3	many	CASSSSGGGTDTQYF	TGCGCCAGCAGCTCGAGCGGGGGAGGCACAGATACGCAGTATTTT
TRBV20-1	TRBD1	TRBJ2-1	many	CSARKPTGTGGFREQFF	TGCAGTGCTAGGAAGCCAACCGGGACAGGGGGCTTTCGGGAGCAGTTCTTC
TRBV12-3/TRBV12-4	TRBD1	TRBJ1-5	many	CASTRDSYQPQHF	TGTGCCAGCACTAGGGACAGTTACCAGCCCCAGCATTTT
TRBV24-1	-	TRBJ1-4	many	CATSDPNEKLFF	TGTGCCACCAGTGATCCGAATGAAAAACTGTTTTTT
TRBV10-3	TRBD1	TRBJ1-1	few	CATNRGLDTEAFF	TGTGCCACAAACAGGGGGCTGGACACTGAAGCTTTCTTT
TRBV20-1	TRBD2	TRBJ2-2	-	CSASGGTNTGELFF	TGCAGTGCTAGCGGGGGGACTAACACCGGGGAGCTGTTTTTT
TRBV20-1	-	TRBJ2-3	-	CSAPPGTQPTDTQYF	TGCAGTGCTCCCCCCGGGACCCAACCCACAGATACGCAGTATTTT
TRBV10-3	-	TRBJ1-5	many	CAISEWGRQQPQHF	TGTGCCATCAGTGAGTGGGGACGGCAACAGCCCCAGCATTTT
TRBV7-9	-	TRBJ2-5	many	CASSLDGGFAEETQYF	TGTGCCAGCAGCTTAGATGGAGGTTTCGCCGAAGAGACCCAGTACTTC
TRBV7-2	-	TRBJ2-3	many	CASSPRTATDTQYF	TGTGCCAGCAGCCCGAGGACAGCCACAGATACGCAGTATTTT
TRBV9	-	TRBJ2-3	many	CASSVEVSGSTDTQYF	TGTGCCAGCAGCGTAGAGGTTAGCGGAAGCACAGATACGCAGTATTTT
TRBV12-3/TRBV12-4	-	TRBJ1-2	few	CASSPSGHLLYTF	TGTGCCAGCAGTCCCTCGGGACACCTCCTCTACACCTTC
TRBV10-3	-	TRBJ2-6	-	CAISDFAGSSGANVLTF	TGTGCCATCAGTGATTTTGCGGGGAGCTCTGGGGCCAACGTCCTGACTTTC
TRBV7-2	-	TRBJ1-2	-	CASNPGGIYGYTF	TGTGCCAGCAACCCTGGGGGTATATATGGCTACACCTTC
TRBV9	-	TRBJ1-5	many	CASSVDGRGGQPQHF	TGTGCCAGCAGCGTAGATGGTAGGGGAGGTCAGCCCCAGCATTTT
TRBV30	TRBD1	TRBJ1-2	-	CAWSASGTANYGYTF	TGTGCCTGGAGTGCATCCGGGACAGCTAACTATGGCTACACCTTC
TRBV29-1	TRBD1	TRBJ2-1	many	CSIPRGNFYNEQFF	TGCAGCATCCCCAGGGGGAATTTCTACAATGAGCAGTTCTTC
TRBV20-1	-	TRBJ1-1	many	CSAGLTDGMTTEAFF	TGCAGTGCTGGGCTTACGGACGGGATGACTACTGAAGCTTTCTTT
TRBV27	-	TRBJ1-3	many	CASSRGSSGNTIYF	TGTGCCAGCAGTCGGGGGAGCTCTGGAAACACCATATATTTT
TRBV5-1	-	TRBJ1-1	-	CASSLIPSASEAFF	TGCGCCAGCAGCTTGATCCCCAGTGCTTCCGAAGCTTTCTTT
TRBV2	-	TRBJ2-4	few	CASSERTSQYF	TGTGCCAGCAGTGAGAGGACAAGCCAGTACTTC
TRBV29-1	TRBD1	TRBJ2-1	many	CSVGTGFYNEQFF	TGCAGCGTCGGGACAGGGTTCTACAATGAGCAGTTCTTC
TRBV5-6	-	TRBJ1-5	few	CASSLVGEGGTQPQHF	TGTGCCAGCAGCTTGGTAGGGGAGGGTGGGACTCAGCCCCAGCATTTT
TRBV27	TRBD1	TRBJ2-7	few	CASSLSHRGIYEQYF	TGTGCCAGCAGCTTGAGCCACAGGGGGATCTACGAGCAGTACTTC
TRBV20-1	TRBD1	TRBJ1-2	-	CSSPGQGINNYGYTF	TGCTCTTCTCCGGGACAGGGCATAAATAACTATGGCTACACCTTC
TRBV12-3/TRBV12-4	-	TRBJ1-1	many	CASSHRGDTEAFF	TGTGCCAGCAGCCACAGAGGCGACACTGAAGCTTTCTTT
TRBV7-2	-	TRBJ1-5	many	CASSLQGLGSNQPQHF	TGTGCCAGCAGCTTACAGGGGTTAGGTAGCAATCAGCCCCAGCATTTT
TRBV6-1	-	TRBJ2-1	-	CASRPTGIWGSYNEQFF	TGTGCCAGCAGACCCACGGGTATTTGGGGTTCCTACAATGAGCAGTTCTTC
TRBV7-6	TRBD2	TRBJ2-7	many	CASSLQPYTSGGNYEQYF	TGTGCCAGCAGCCTCCAACCGTACACTAGCGGGGGGAACTACGAGCAGTACTTC
TRBV5-1	-	TRBJ2-3	many	CASSLVGGTADTQYF	TGCGCCAGCAGCTTGGTGGGCGGGACGGCAGATACGCAGTATTTT
TRBV7-2	-	TRBJ2-6	-	CASSLGGAGANVLTF	TGTGCCAGCAGCTTAGGGGGGGCCGGGGCCAACGTCCTGACTTTC
TRBV10-3	TRBD1	TRBJ2-1	few	CAISETGQGGYNEQFF	TGTGCCATCAGTGAGACAGGACAGGGGGGGTACAATGAGCAGTTCTTC
TRBV20-1	-	TRBJ2-1	-	CSAPGTLYNEQFF	TGCAGCGCCCCCGGGACACTCTACAATGAGCAGTTCTTC
TRBV7-9	-	TRBJ2-4	many	CASSLKGSKNIQYF	TGTGCCAGCAGCTTAAAGGGAAGCAAAAACATTCAGTACTTC
TRBV4-1	-	TRBJ2-1	few	CSSSQDSTVREQFF	TGCTCCAGCAGCCAAGACTCGACGGTGAGGGAGCAGTTCTTC
TRBV6-6	-	TRBJ1-1	few	CASTTEAFF	TGTGCCAGCACGACTGAAGCTTTCTTT
TRBV29-1	TRBD2	TRBJ2-1	many	CSVEAGVLAGSEQFF	TGCAGCGTTGAAGCGGGGGTCCTAGCGGGAAGTGAGCAGTTCTTC
TRBV9	-	TRBJ2-1	few	CASRPSPGSYNEQFF	TGTGCCAGCAGGCCTTCCCCCGGCTCCTACAATGAGCAGTTCTTC
TRBV15	TRBD1	TRBJ2-3	many	CATSRLTGGPDTQYF	TGTGCCACCAGCAGATTGACAGGGGGGCCAGATACGCAGTATTTT
TRBV5-1	TRBD2	TRBJ2-1	many	CASSTSGTSDYNEQFF	TGCGCCAGCAGCACCTCCGGGACTAGCGACTACAATGAGCAGTTCTTC
TRBV2	TRBD1	TRBJ1-6	-	CASSEDYRGRSPLHF	TGTGCCAGCAGTGAAGATTACAGGGGGCGTTCACCCCTCCACTTT
TRBV10-3	TRBD2	TRBJ2-1	many	CAISSGTSVNEQFF	TGTGCCATCAGCTCCGGGACTAGCGTCAATGAGCAGTTCTTC